The sequence of this TCR beta chain was determined in a study of T cells after yellow fever vaccination. Template switching by 5'RACE produced TCR cDNA, adding a universal primer site and UMIs. TCRdb passed the 5' RACE reads through MiXCR, listing each CDR3 protein once. The data contain just under 600,000 distinct CDR3 sequences, roughly 14% of them singletons. Findings and caveats of the study: Abundant bulk-population clonotypes could contaminate the FACS-sorted repertoires. Although most clonotypes did not, a small share appeared in both CD4 and CD8 compartments. The study found a weaker secondary response that peaked faster, day 5 versus 15.

The table lists this clonotype with a few counts. The antigen is not known. Per germline, CDR1 SGHTA and CDR2 FQGNSA. The CDR3 extends over 14 amino acids. Trimming stripped 6 bases from V and 3 bases from J, with 15 bases between. The chain carries TRBV7-2 and TRBJ2-7, with D hard to call. Source: PBMCs, taken on the day of the yellow fever booster vaccination. The TCR originated in a man younger than 45 who received the YFV17D yellow fever vaccine. CDR3 nucleotide sequence: TGTGCCAGCAGTCGTTCGGTGTCCTTCTACGAGCAGTACTTC. Residues: CASSRSVSFYEQYF.